The clone carrying this T cell receptor beta chain was detected a few times. Its target is not known. Via MiXCR, TCRdb re-called the 5' RACE reads, giving one row per CDR3 protein. The data hold fewer than 150,000 distinct CDR3 sequences, with 7.7% observed a single time. This sample stems from a study of T cells after yellow fever vaccination. About the study: Where fractions had low cell numbers, libraries were prepared from them with the SMART-Seq v4 Ultra Low Input RNA kit. General observations from the study: Clonotype sharing between CD4 and CD8 compartments was small.

The CDR3 runs 15 residues. Trimming cost V 0 bases and J 7 bases; bases outside gene matches: 8. Germline values: CDR1 SEHNR, CDR2 FQNEAQ (reference sequence). The chain employs TRBV7-9 and TRBJ2-5; TRBD1 aligns across 7 bases. The sequenced sample was CD4+ T cells sorted from PBMCs, obtained 5 days after the yellow fever booster vaccination. The origin of this receptor is a man aged 30 to 39 who received the YFV17D yellow fever vaccine. The CDR3 nucleotides are TGTGCCAGCAGCTTAGCGCGAGGGGGCGTAGGGACCCAGTACTTC. Its translation: CASSLARGGVGTQYF.